These T cell receptor beta chains were read from a single sample in a study of Ad26.COV2.S vaccination and SARS-CoV-2 variants. Method: immunoSEQ multiplex PCR; TCRdb's copy keeps in-frame clones and lacks some. Of over 250,000 clones listed, about 87% are singletons. Sequencing was performed on peripheral blood, taken in a trial of Ad26.COV2.S vaccine versus placebo. The receptors were sampled from a person between 18 and 59 years old who received the Ad26.COV2.S COVID-19 vaccine or a placebo. Both conserved end residues are part of each CDR3. A D gene is named only where the DNA matches it firmly. Rows give clone size only sometimes, using once, few, many, or a class for an expanded clone.

>TRBV5-4|TRBD1|TRBJ2-7|NA
TGTGCCAGCAGCTTGGACAGGGGGTACGAGCAGTACTTC
CASSLDRGYEQYF
>TRBV5-6|NA|TRBJ1-3|NA
TGTGCCAGCAGCCCGGGCGATGGCACCATATATTTT
CASSPGDGTIYF
>TRBV3-1/TRBV3-2|NA|TRBJ2-3|NA
TGTGCCAGCAGCCGCAACGTGGGAGATACGCAGTATTTT
CASSRNVGDTQYF
>TRBV5-1|NA|TRBJ2-5|NA
TGCGCCAGCAGCTTGAGCGGGCAAGAGACCCAGTACTTC
CASSLSGQETQYF
>TRBV5-4|TRBD2|TRBJ2-3|NA
TGTGCCAGCAGCTTGGAACTAGCGGGTACAGATACGCAGTATTTT
CASSLELAGTDTQYF
>TRBV2|NA|TRBJ1-5|NA
TGTGCCAGCAGCACGGGACATAGCAATCAGCCCCAGCATTTT
CASSTGHSNQPQHF
>TRBV18|NA|TRBJ2-3|NA
TGTGCCAGCTCACCGAGTATCGCGGGCCACACAGATACGCAGTATTTT
CASSPSIAGHTDTQYF
>TRBV11-3|TRBD2|TRBJ2-3|NA
TGTGCCAGCAGCTTGTCAACGACTAGCGGGAGGACAGATACGCAGTATTTT
CASSLSTTSGRTDTQYF
>TRBV7-3|TRBD2|TRBJ2-1|NA
TGTGCCAGCAGCTTTACTAGCGGATACAATGAGCAGTTCTTC
CASSFTSGYNEQFF
>TRBV20-1|NA|TRBJ2-5|NA
TGCAGTGCTAGTGCAGGAGGCGAAGAGACCCAGTACTTC
CSASAGGEETQYF
>TRBV19|NA|TRBJ2-7|NA
TGTGCCAGTAGTCATCGCTACGAGCAGTACTTC
CASSHRYEQYF
>TRBV3-1/TRBV3-2|NA|TRBJ2-5|NA
TGTGCCAGCAGCCAATTAGTCGGATACCAAGAGACCCAGTACTTC
CASSQLVGYQETQYF
>TRBV19|NA|TRBJ2-7|NA
TGTGCCAGTAGTATAGACAGCATTAGCTCCTACGAGCAGTACTTC
CASSIDSISSYEQYF
>TRBV5-1|TRBD2|TRBJ2-1|NA
TGCGCCAGCAGCTTTCGGGAGGGGAATGAGCAGTTCTTC
CASSFREGNEQFF
>TRBV2|NA|TRBJ1-1|NA
TGTGCCAGCAGTGATCAGGGGACTGAAGCTTTCTTT
CASSDQGTEAFF
>TRBV10-3|NA|TRBJ2-1|NA
TGTGCCATCAGCACTAGCTACAATGAGCAGTTCTTC
CAISTSYNEQFF
>TRBV18|NA|TRBJ1-1|NA
TGTGCCAGCTCATCACTCTCCACTGAAGCTTTCTTT
CASSSLSTEAFF
>TRBV10-1|NA|TRBJ1-6|few
TGCGCCTGCCCCGGATCACCCCTCCACTTT
CACPGSPLHF
>TRBV5-4|TRBD1|TRBJ2-5|NA
TGTGCCAGCAGTCTGGACAGGGCCCAGTACTTC
CASSLDRAQYF
>TRBV18|TRBD1|TRBJ1-1|NA
TGTGCCAGCTCACCCTCCTCTATACAGGGGTCTGAAGCTTTCTTT
CASSPSSIQGSEAFF
>TRBV29-1|NA|TRBJ1-1|NA
TGCAGCGTTGCTCTTCACCGGGGGATGAACACTGAAGCTTTCTTT
CSVALHRGMNTEAFF
>TRBV6-6|TRBD1|TRBJ1-1|NA
TGTGCCAGCAGTCAACGGACAGGGGGTAGGAGAATGTACACTGAAGCTTTCTTT
CASSQRTGGRRMYTEAFF
>TRBV20-1|TRBD1|TRBJ1-6|NA
TGCAGTGCTAGTGAGGACAGGAATAATTCACCCCTCCACTTT
CSASEDRNNSPLHF
>TRBV7-2|NA|TRBJ1-5|NA
TGTGCCAGCAGCCAGGGAAATCAGCCCCAGCATTTT
CASSQGNQPQHF
>TRBV2|TRBD1|TRBJ1-4|NA
TGTGCCAGCAGAGCCGGGACAGGGGGTGAAAAACTGTTTTTT
CASRAGTGGEKLFF
>TRBV28|TRBD1|TRBJ1-1|NA
TGTGCCAGCAGTTTTGGAGGACAGGGTTCGAACACTGAAGCTTTCTTT
CASSFGGQGSNTEAFF
>TRBV5-6|NA|TRBJ1-2|NA
TGTGCCAGCAGCTTGCCCACTCCTACGGATGGCTACACCTTC
CASSLPTPTDGYTF
>TRBV28|TRBD2|TRBJ2-1|NA
TGTGCCAGCAGCTCCGAGGGTAGCGGGATCTACAATGAGCAGTTCTTC
CASSSEGSGIYNEQFF
>TRBV6-5|NA|TRBJ2-7|NA
TGTGCCAGCAGTTACAATCTAGGAATATACGAGCAGTACTTC
CASSYNLGIYEQYF
>TRBV5-4|TRBD2|TRBJ2-5|NA
TGTGCCAGCAGCTTGAACGGGAGGGAAGAGACCCAGTACTTC
CASSLNGREETQYF
>TRBV7-9|TRBD1|TRBJ2-7|once
TGTGCCAGCAGCTTAGGAGCGACAGGGTGGTACGAGCAGTACTTC
CASSLGATGWYEQYF
>TRBV2|TRBD1|TRBJ2-7|NA
TGTGCCAGCACCCTTGACAGGGGCCTGCGGGAGCAGTACTTC
CASTLDRGLREQYF
>TRBV6-5|NA|TRBJ2-7|NA
TGTGCCAGCAGGGATTCCTCCTACGAGCAGTACTTC
CASRDSSYEQYF
>TRBV12-5|NA|TRBJ2-7|NA
TGTGCTAGTGGTTTGGGCAGAGAGCAGTACTTC
CASGLGREQYF
>TRBV30|NA|TRBJ1-2|NA
TGTGCCTGGAGGGGGACTGGGTTTTGGAATGGCTACACCTTC
CAWRGTGFWNGYTF
>TRBV6-5|NA|TRBJ1-2|NA
TGTGCCAGCAGGGACAGAGCTAACTATGGCTACACCTTC
CASRDRANYGYTF
>TRBV5-4|TRBD1|TRBJ2-1|NA
TGTGCCAGTAATCCCCCCGGGACAGGGGGCGGGAGCTCCTACAATGAGCAGTTCTTC
CASNPPGTGGGSSYNEQFF
>TRBV2|NA|TRBJ2-2|NA
TGTGCCAGCAGGGAGGGACTCCCGGTCGGGGAGCTGTTTTTT
CASREGLPVGELFF
>TRBV10-3|NA|TRBJ2-5|NA
TGTGCCATCAGAAGCGGGACCCTAGGGGGGACCCAGTACTTC
CAIRSGTLGGTQYF